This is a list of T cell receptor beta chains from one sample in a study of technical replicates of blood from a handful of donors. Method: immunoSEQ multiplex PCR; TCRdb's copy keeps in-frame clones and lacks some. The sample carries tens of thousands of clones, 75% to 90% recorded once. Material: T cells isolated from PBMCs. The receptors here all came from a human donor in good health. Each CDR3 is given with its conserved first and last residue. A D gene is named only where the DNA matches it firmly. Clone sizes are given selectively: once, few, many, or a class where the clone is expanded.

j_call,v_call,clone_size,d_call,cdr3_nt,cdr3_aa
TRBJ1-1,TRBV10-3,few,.,TGTGCCATCAGTGAGCAGGGGAGGAACACTGAAGCTTTCTTT,CAISEQGRNTEAFF
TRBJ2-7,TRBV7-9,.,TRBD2,TGTGCCAGCAGCCCGACTAGCGAGAAGTTCTACGAGCAGTACTTC,CASSPTSEKFYEQYF
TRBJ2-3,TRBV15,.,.,TGTGCCACCAGCAGACCAAGACAGCTCACAGATACGCAGTATTTT,CATSRPRQLTDTQYF
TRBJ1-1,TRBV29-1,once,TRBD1,TGCAGCGTTCATAGGACAGGGAACACTGAAGCTTTCTTT,CSVHRTGNTEAFF
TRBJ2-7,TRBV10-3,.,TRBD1,TGTGCCATCAGTGCCTCGGGACAGGCGTCTTACGAGCAGTACTTC,CAISASGQASYEQYF
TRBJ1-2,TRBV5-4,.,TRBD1,TGTGCCAGCAGCAGTTACCGGGACAGGGGGCTTGGCTACACCTTC,CASSSYRDRGLGYTF
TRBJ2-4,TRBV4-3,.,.,TGCGCCAGCAGCCAAGTTAGGCAGGGTCATACTCAGTACTTC,CASSQVRQGHTQYF
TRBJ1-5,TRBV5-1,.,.,TGCGCCAGCAGCTTGGGGGCATCTCAGCCCCAGCATTTT,CASSLGASQPQHF
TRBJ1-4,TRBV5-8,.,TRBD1,TGTGCCAGCAGCTTGGACAGGGGGGATATTGCAACTAATGAAAAACTGTTTTTT,CASSLDRGDIATNEKLFF
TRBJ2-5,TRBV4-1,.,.,TGCGCCAGCAGCCAATTTTGGCAGGGGATGGAGACCCAGTACTTC,CASSQFWQGMETQYF
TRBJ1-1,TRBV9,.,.,TGTGCCAGCAGCAACTGGAACACTGAAGCTTTCTTT,CASSNWNTEAFF
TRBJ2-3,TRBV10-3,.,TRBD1,TGTGCCATCCGGGACAGGGGAGATACGCAGTATTTT,CAIRDRGDTQYF
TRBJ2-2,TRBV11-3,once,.,TGTGCCAGCAGCTTATCCCCAGGGAGGAATATTGCCGGGGAGCTGTTTTTT,CASSLSPGRNIAGELFF
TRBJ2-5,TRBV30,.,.,TGTGCCTGGAGTGTTTGGGGCCAGGGGGGAGAGACCCAGTACTTC,CAWSVWGQGGETQYF
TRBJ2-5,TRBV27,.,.,TGTGCCAGCAGCCGCCCCGGGTACCAAGAGACCCAGTACTTC,CASSRPGYQETQYF
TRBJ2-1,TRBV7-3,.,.,TGTGCCAGCAGCTTACACCCAGGTTCGATCAATGAGCAGTTCTTC,CASSLHPGSINEQFF
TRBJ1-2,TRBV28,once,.,TGTGCCAGCAGTTGGTCAGGGTCCTATGGCTACACCTTC,CASSWSGSYGYTF
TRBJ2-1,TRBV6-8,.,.,TGTGCCAGTGGGACTTGCCAGGACAATGAGCAGTTCTTC,CASGTCQDNEQFF
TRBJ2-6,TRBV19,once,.,TGTGCCAGTAGTATGCCCCGGGTCCTCTCTGGGGCCAACGTCCTGACTTTC,CASSMPRVLSGANVLTF
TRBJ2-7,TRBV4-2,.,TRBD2,TGTGCCAGCAGCCAAGTTGAGCGGGAGATTCCCTACGAGCAGTACTTC,CASSQVEREIPYEQYF
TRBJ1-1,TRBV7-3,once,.,TGTGCCAGCAGCTCCGGACAGATGAACACTGAAGCTTTCTTT,CASSSGQMNTEAFF
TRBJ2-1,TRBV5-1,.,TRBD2,TGCGCCAGCAGCCGAGGGACTAGCGGGAGGCCCAATGAGCAGTTCTTC,CASSRGTSGRPNEQFF
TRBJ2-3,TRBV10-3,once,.,TGTGCCATCAGTGAGTTAGGAGAAACAGATACGCAGTATTTT,CAISELGETDTQYF
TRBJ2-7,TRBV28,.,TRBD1,TGTGCCAGCACCTTGGACAGGGGCTACGAGCAGTACTTC,CASTLDRGYEQYF
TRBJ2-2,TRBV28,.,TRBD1,TGTGCCAGCACCGGACAGGGCGACACCGGGGAGCTGTTTTTT,CASTGQGDTGELFF
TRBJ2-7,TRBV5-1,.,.,TGCGCCAGCAGCCGGGAAGGGAGCTCCTACGAGCAGTACTTC,CASSREGSSYEQYF
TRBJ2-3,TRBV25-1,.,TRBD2,TGTGCCAGTAGCACTTTAGCGGGCACGGATACGCAGTATTTT,CASSTLAGTDTQYF